This TCR beta chain emerged from a study of post-analysis software for immune sequencing data (dated by TCRdb to 2015 to 2017). At the level of the whole study: The recorded disease courses included relapsing-remitting, secondary progressive and progressive-relapsing multiple sclerosis, and some patients had no subtype annotation. Patient repertoires were compared against about twelve previously published healthy control repertoires from donors aged roughly 6 to 26 years. A subset of samples was prepared in parallel using single-end sample barcoding, then pooled and co-amplified after Illumina adapter ligation.

To note about this clonotype: Its antigen is still unknown. No base qualities exist here, and no much larger clone lies one base off it.

CDR1 SGDLS and CDR2 YYNGEE are derived from the germline V gene. The CDR3, cysteine through phenylalanine, is 15 amino acids long. Only CDR3 DNA remains: 45 bases, in frame from the first base. V lost 3 bases and J lost 5 bases; the stretch between them is 17 bases long. Libraries were constructed by PCR. The listed sequencing device is Illumina HiSeq 2500. Unique molecular identifiers were incorporated into TCR beta cDNA libraries to reduce PCR and sequencing biases. Roughly 500,000 cDNA molecules were obtained for every 1 to 10 million input T cells, so each molecule roughly corresponded to one T cell. The patient libraries were prepared and sequenced with the same protocol used for the earlier healthy control dataset. Samples belonging to the same batch were prepared together, multiplexed and sequenced on a shared HiSeq lane. In the paper's pipeline: MIGEC was used to process the raw barcoded reads, and molecular identifier groups with only a single read were discarded before consensus assembly and CDR3 extraction. VDJtools was used for post-analysis of the clonotype tables, and diversity was normalized by down-sampling every dataset to the size of the smallest sample. Repertoire overlap clustering matched CDR3 amino acid but not nucleotide sequences to correct batch-related cross-sample contamination. TCRdb's own reprocessing of the public reads used fastp at Q25 and MiXCR and kept productive beta chains. For every CDR3 protein sequence, its rows merge into one entry that carries the most common genes and DNA. TCRdb's processing, not the authors' own work, is the source of the V and J calls. This sample comprises 400,000 to 500,000 distinct CDR3 sequences, roughly 38% of them detected only once. In total, the top ten clones hold 7.6% of the sample.

General study outcomes and caveats: Direct clustering with F measure showed strong co-clustering of samples prepared in the same batch, prompting a batch-effect correction. The multiple sclerosis patient group was slightly younger than the control group. Compared with controls, multiple sclerosis patients had significantly lower normalized Chao1 diversity, a finding suggesting substantial peripheral T-cell clonal expansion. Significantly higher frequencies in patients than in controls were found for a handful of TRBV segments, including TRBV5-6, TRBV5-1 and TRBV20-1.

To demonstrate the VDJtools post-analysis software, TCR beta repertoires were profiled from the peripheral blood of about 13 young patients with multiple sclerosis. The patients with multiple sclerosis were children and adolescents between roughly 6 and 17 years of age. The chain is made from TRBV9 and TRBJ2-5; TRBD2 is possibly the D segment (6 matching bases). The sequenced material came from blood. The TCR sequence derives from a girl aged 2-10 years with multiple sclerosis. The encoded CDR3 is CASSAGTEAPETQYF. The DNA is TGTGCCAGCAGCGCAGGGACTGAGGCCCCCGAGACCCAGTACTTC.